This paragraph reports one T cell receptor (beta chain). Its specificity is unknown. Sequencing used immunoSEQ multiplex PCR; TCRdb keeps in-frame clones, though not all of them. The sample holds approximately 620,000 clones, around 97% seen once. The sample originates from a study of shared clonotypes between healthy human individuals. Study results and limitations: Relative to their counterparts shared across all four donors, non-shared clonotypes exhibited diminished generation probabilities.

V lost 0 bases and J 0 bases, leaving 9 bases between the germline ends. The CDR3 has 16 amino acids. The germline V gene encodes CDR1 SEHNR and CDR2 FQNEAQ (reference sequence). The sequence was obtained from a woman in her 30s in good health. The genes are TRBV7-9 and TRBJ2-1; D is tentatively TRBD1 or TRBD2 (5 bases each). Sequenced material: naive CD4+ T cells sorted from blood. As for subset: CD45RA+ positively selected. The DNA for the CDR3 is TGTGCCAGCAGCTTAGCCGGGACCCTCTCCTACAATGAGCAGTTCTTC. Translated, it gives CASSLAGTLSYNEQFF.